This TCR beta chain appears in the sequencing data of a study of early stage breast cancer tumors. Study context: Average read coverage per sample was approximately 9.4-fold. Points from the study as a whole: Commonly generated sequences made up most enriched TCRB sequences shared between patients. Unsorted bulk genomic DNA sequencing lacked pairing and functional marker data.

Some clones are missing from TCRdb's copy, which holds only in-frame ones; the method was immunoSEQ multiplex PCR. The table shows more than 65,000 clones, with 65% to 85% occurring only once. This clone was seen a few times. The antigen is not known. Trimming removed 6 bases from V and 1 base from J; junction bases left unmatched: 10. The germline V gene encodes CDR1 MNHNS and CDR2 SASEGT. This CDR3 has 16 amino acids. This clonotype was obtained from a person aged 40 to 49 with breast cancer. The V and J genes are TRBV6-1 and TRBJ2-7, with 9 bases lining up with TRBD1. Sequenced: blood. The CDR3 spells CASRESGQGRSYEQYF. CDR3 in DNA: TGTGCCAGCAGGGAATCCGGACAGGGGAGATCCTACGAGCAGTACTTC.